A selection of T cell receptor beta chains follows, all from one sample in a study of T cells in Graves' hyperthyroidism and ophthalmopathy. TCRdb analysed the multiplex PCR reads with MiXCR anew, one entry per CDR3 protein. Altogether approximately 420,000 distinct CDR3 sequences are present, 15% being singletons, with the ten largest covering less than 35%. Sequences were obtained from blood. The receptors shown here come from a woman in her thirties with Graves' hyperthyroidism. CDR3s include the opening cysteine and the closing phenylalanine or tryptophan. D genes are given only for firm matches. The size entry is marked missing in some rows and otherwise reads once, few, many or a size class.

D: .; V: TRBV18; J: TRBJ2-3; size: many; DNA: TGTGCCAGCTCACCGACTACACCGCCTAGCACAGATACGCAGTATTTT; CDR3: CASSPTTPPSTDTQYF
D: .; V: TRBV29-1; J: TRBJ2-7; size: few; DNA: TGCAGCTTACGACGGACGATTACTCCCTACGAGCAGTACTTC; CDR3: CSLRRTITPYEQYF
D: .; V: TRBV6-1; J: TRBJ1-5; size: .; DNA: TGTGCCAGCAGTGAAGCGGCAGGGATCAATCAGCCCCAGCATTTT; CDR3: CASSEAAGINQPQHF
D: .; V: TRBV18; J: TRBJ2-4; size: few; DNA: TGTGCCAGCTCACCACAGGGGAAAGGTTCCAAAAACATTCAGTACTTC; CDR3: CASSPQGKGSKNIQYF
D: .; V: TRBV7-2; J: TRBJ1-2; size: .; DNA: TGTGCCAGCGGCTTAGGAGGGAACTATGGCTACACCTTC; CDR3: CASGLGGNYGYTF
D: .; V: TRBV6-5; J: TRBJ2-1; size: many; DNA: TGTGCCAGCAGTTACTCGGCGAGCTCCTACAATGAGCAGTTCTTC; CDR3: CASSYSASSYNEQFF
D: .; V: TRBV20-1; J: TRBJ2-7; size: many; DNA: TGCAGTGCTTCCGTTCCAGAGAACGAGCAGTACTTC; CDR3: CSASVPENEQYF
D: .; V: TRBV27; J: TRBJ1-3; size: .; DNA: TGTGCCAGCAGTTTAGCGATTCCGGGCTCTGGAAACACCATATATTTT; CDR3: CASSLAIPGSGNTIYF
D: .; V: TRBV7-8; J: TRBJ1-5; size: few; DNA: TGTGCCAGCAGCCCCGGCGCAGGGCTAGTTCAGCCCCAGCATTTT; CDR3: CASSPGAGLVQPQHF
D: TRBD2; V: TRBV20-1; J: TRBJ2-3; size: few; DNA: TGCAGTGAGACCAGCGGGAGCTTGACAGATACGCAGTATTTT; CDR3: CSETSGSLTDTQYF
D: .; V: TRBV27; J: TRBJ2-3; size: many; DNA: TGTGCCAGCAGTTTACCCCCCTCGCCTGGGATCATGGATACGCAGTATTTT; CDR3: CASSLPPSPGIMDTQYF
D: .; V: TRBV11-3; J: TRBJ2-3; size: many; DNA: TGTGCCAGCAGCCGAAGGGAACTCACAGATACGCAGTATTTT; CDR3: CASSRRELTDTQYF
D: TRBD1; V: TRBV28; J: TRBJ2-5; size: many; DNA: TGTGCCAGCAGTTCTTCCGGGACAGGGGGCTTAAAGACCCAGTACTTC; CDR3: CASSSSGTGGLKTQYF
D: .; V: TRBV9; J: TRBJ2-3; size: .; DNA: TGTGCCAGCAGCGTAGCTACGAGGGCGGCTAGCACAGATACGCAGTATTTT; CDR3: CASSVATRAASTDTQYF
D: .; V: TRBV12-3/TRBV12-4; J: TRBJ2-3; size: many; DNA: TGTGCCAGCAGTTTATTTGTACAGGGAGCAGATACGCAGTATTTT; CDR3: CASSLFVQGADTQYF
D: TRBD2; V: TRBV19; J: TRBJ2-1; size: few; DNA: TGTGCCAGTAGTATACTGCCCGGGACTAGGGGACTGAATGAGCAGTTCTTC; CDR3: CASSILPGTRGLNEQFF
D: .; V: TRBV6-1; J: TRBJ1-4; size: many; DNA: TGTGCCAGCAGTGCAGGTGCAACTAATGAAAAACTGTTTTTT; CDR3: CASSAGATNEKLFF
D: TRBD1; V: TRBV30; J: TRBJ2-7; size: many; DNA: TGTGCCTGGAGTCCTGGGACAGGGGGAACGTACGAGCAGTACTTC; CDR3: CAWSPGTGGTYEQYF
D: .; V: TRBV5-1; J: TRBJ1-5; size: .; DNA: TGCGCCAGCAGCTTAATCCCCGGCGGCAATCAGCCCCAGCATTTT; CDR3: CASSLIPGGNQPQHF
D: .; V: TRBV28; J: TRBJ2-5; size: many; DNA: TGTGCCAGCAGGGAACCCCACCAAGAGACCCAGTACTTC; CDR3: CASREPHQETQYF
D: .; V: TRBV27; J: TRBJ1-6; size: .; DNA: TGTGCCAGCTCTGGGGATCCCAATAATTCACCCCTCCACTTT; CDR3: CASSGDPNNSPLHF
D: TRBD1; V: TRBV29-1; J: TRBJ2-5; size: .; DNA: TGCAGCGCTAGGACAGGGGAAGAGACCCAGTACTTC; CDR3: CSARTGEETQYF
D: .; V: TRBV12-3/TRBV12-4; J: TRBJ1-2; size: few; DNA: TGTGCCAGCAGCAACAAGCGCGACAGCGGCTACACCTTC; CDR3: CASSNKRDSGYTF
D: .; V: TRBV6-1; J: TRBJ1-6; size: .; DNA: TGTGCCAGCAGCCTAAAGGTCGGGGGGTTTGATTCACCCCTCCACTTT; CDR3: CASSLKVGGFDSPLHF
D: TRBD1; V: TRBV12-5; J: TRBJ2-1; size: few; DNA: TGTGCTAGTGGGCCCGGGGACAGGGACTACAATGAGCAGTTCTTC; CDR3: CASGPGDRDYNEQFF
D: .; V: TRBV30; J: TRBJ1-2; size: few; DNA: TGTGCCTGGAGCCACAGGAATGCTAACTATGGCTACACCTTC; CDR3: CAWSHRNANYGYTF
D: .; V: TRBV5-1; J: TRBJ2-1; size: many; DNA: TGCGCCAGCAGCTTGGGGGGAGAGGGCTACAATGAGCAGTTCTTC; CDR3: CASSLGGEGYNEQFF
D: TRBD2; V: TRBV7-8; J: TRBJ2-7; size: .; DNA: TGTGCCAGCAGCTTGGGGGTGGGACTAGCGGGAGTCGAGCAGTACTTC; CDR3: CASSLGVGLAGVEQYF
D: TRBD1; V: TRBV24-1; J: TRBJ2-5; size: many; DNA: TGTGCCACCAGTGACCAGGACAGGGGCGGAGAGACCCAGTACTTC; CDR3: CATSDQDRGGETQYF
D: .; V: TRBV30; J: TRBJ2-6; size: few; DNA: TGTGCCTGCCGCACAGGAAAAGTATCTGGGGCCAACGTCCTGACTTTC; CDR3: CACRTGKVSGANVLTF
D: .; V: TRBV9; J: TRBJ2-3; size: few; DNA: TGTGCCAGCAGCGTGACTCCCACAGATACGCAGTATTTT; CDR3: CASSVTPTDTQYF
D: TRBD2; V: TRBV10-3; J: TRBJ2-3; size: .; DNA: TGTGCCATCAGTGAGTCACCTAGCGGGAGGTCAGATACGCAGTATTTT; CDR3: CAISESPSGRSDTQYF
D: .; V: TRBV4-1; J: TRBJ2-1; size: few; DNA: TGCGCCAGCAGCCCGAAGGCGGGAACGCACAATGAGCAGTTCTTC; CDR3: CASSPKAGTHNEQFF
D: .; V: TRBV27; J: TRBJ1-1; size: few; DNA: TGTGCCAGCAGGGAAACCGCTGTTCATGGTGAAGCTTTCTTT; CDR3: CASRETAVHGEAFF
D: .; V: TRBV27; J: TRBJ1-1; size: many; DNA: TGTGCCAGCAGTTTGGAGATGAACACTGAAGCTTTCTTT; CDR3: CASSLEMNTEAFF
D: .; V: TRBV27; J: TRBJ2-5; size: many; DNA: TGTGCCAGCAGTTTATCGGGAGTCGGACCTCAAGAGACCCAGTACTTC; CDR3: CASSLSGVGPQETQYF
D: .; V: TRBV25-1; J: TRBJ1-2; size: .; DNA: TGTGCCAGCAGTGAATATCAGACGGGCCGCCAGGAGGGCTACACCTTC; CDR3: CASSEYQTGRQEGYTF
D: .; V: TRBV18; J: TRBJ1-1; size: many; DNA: TGTGCCACCTCAGAAGGATTGAACACTGAAGCTTTCTTT; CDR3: CATSEGLNTEAFF
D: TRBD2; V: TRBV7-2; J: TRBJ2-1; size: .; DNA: TGTGCCAGCAGCTTGTCTAGCGGCCAGAGCTCCTACAATGAGCAGTTCTTC; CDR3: CASSLSSGQSSYNEQFF
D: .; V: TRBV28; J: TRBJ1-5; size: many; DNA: TGTGCCAGCAGTTCCTCCGGGGGCCATCAGCCCCAGCATTTT; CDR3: CASSSSGGHQPQHF
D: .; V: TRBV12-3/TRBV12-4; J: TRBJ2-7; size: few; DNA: TGTGCCAGCAGTCGTAAATTGGACAGCGGGGTAAAGCAGTACTTC; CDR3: CASSRKLDSGVKQYF
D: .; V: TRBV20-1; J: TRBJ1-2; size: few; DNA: TGCAGTGGACAGTATAACTATGGCTACACCTTC; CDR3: CSGQYNYGYTF
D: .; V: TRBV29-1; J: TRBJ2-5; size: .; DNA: TGCAGCGTTGAAGAACGGCACCTTCCCGGGGAGACCCAGTACTTC; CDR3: CSVEERHLPGETQYF
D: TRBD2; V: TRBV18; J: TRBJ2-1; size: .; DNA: TGTGCCAGCTCACCGTCGGGACTAGCGGGTGGCCTGAATGAGCAGTTCTTC; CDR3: CASSPSGLAGGLNEQFF